These T cell receptor beta chains were read from a single sample in a study of T cell responses to AZD1222 COVID-19 vaccine. TCRdb's copy holds only in-frame clones and misses some; the assay was immunoSEQ multiplex PCR. This sample has some 100,000 clones; 92% occur once, and the top ten carry 2.5% to 3.5%. The specimen was peripheral blood, collected 28 days after the second AZD1222 dose. All receptors derive from an adult who received the AZD1222 COVID-19 vaccine. CDR3s include the opening cysteine and the closing phenylalanine or tryptophan. Fields, in order: D gene, J gene, V gene, clone size, CDR3 DNA, CDR3 protein. A D gene is named only where the DNA matches it firmly. Some rows have no size entry. The others give once, few or many, or a class for an expanded clone.

d_call: TRBD2
j_call: TRBJ2-1
v_call: TRBV7-2
clone_size: -
cdr3_nt: TGTGCCAGCAGCTCGGGACTAGCGGGGGGGACTTCGCAGTTCTTC
cdr3_aa: CASSSGLAGGTSQFF

d_call: TRBD1
j_call: TRBJ2-1
v_call: TRBV5-5
clone_size: -
cdr3_nt: TGTGCCAGCAGCTTGGCCGTGACAGGGTCGGGGCCGAATGAGCAGTTCTTC
cdr3_aa: CASSLAVTGSGPNEQFF

d_call: -
j_call: TRBJ1-1
v_call: TRBV5-6
clone_size: -
cdr3_nt: TGTGCCAGCAGCCCTGGAGGGAACACTGAAGCTTTCTTT
cdr3_aa: CASSPGGNTEAFF

d_call: -
j_call: TRBJ2-1
v_call: TRBV7-9
clone_size: once
cdr3_nt: TGTGCCAGCAGCGCCTCGTTAGTGGAGGTTGGGGAGCAGTTCTTC
cdr3_aa: CASSASLVEVGEQFF

d_call: -
j_call: TRBJ1-4
v_call: TRBV5-1
clone_size: once
cdr3_nt: TGCGCCAGCAGCTTGGAAGGGGGGACTAATGAAAAACTGTTTTTT
cdr3_aa: CASSLEGGTNEKLFF

d_call: -
j_call: TRBJ2-1
v_call: TRBV28
clone_size: once
cdr3_nt: TGTGCCAGCAGTTCCGAGACAACGAGCTCCTACAATGAGCAGTTCTTC
cdr3_aa: CASSSETTSSYNEQFF

d_call: -
j_call: TRBJ1-5
v_call: TRBV30
clone_size: -
cdr3_nt: TGTGCCTGGAGTTCGGGGCCTAATCAGCCCCAGCATTTT
cdr3_aa: CAWSSGPNQPQHF

d_call: -
j_call: TRBJ1-4
v_call: TRBV6-5
clone_size: -
cdr3_nt: TGTGCCAGCATTTGGGCCGACCAACTGTTTTTT
cdr3_aa: CASIWADQLFF

d_call: -
j_call: TRBJ1-1
v_call: TRBV29-1
clone_size: -
cdr3_nt: TGCAGCGTACAGAGGAATGAAGCTTTCTTT
cdr3_aa: CSVQRNEAFF

d_call: -
j_call: TRBJ1-5
v_call: TRBV18
clone_size: -
cdr3_nt: TGTGCCAGCTCACCAGTCAGGCTCTCAATAAATCAGCCCCAGCATTTT
cdr3_aa: CASSPVRLSINQPQHF

d_call: TRBD1
j_call: TRBJ2-7
v_call: TRBV7-2
clone_size: -
cdr3_nt: TGTGCCAGCAGCTTAGGGATCCGACAGGGAGTGGTTAGAGAGCAGTACTTC
cdr3_aa: CASSLGIRQGVVREQYF

d_call: TRBD2
j_call: TRBJ2-3
v_call: TRBV5-1
clone_size: -
cdr3_nt: TGCGCCAGCAGCCCCACTAGCGGGGGCGATACGCAGTATTTT
cdr3_aa: CASSPTSGGDTQYF

d_call: -
j_call: TRBJ1-4
v_call: TRBV3-1/TRBV3-2
clone_size: -
cdr3_nt: TGTGCCAGCAGCGGCAGGGACGAAAAACTGTTTTTT
cdr3_aa: CASSGRDEKLFF

d_call: -
j_call: TRBJ1-2
v_call: TRBV9
clone_size: -
cdr3_nt: TGTGCCAGCAGCGTAGAGTGCTGTAACTATGGCTACACCTTC
cdr3_aa: CASSVECCNYGYTF

d_call: TRBD1
j_call: TRBJ2-1
v_call: TRBV27
clone_size: -
cdr3_nt: TGTGCCAGCCAGGACAGGGAGGTGTCCAATGAGCAGTTCTTC
cdr3_aa: CASQDREVSNEQFF

d_call: -
j_call: TRBJ1-2
v_call: TRBV5-4
clone_size: -
cdr3_nt: TGTGCCAGCAGCTTGGGGGGGGCAGGCTATGGCTACACCTTC
cdr3_aa: CASSLGGAGYGYTF

d_call: -
j_call: TRBJ1-3
v_call: TRBV5-6
clone_size: -
cdr3_nt: TGTGCCACAAGCGTTACCGGAATGAGCTCTGGAAACACCATATATTTT
cdr3_aa: CATSVTGMSSGNTIYF

d_call: -
j_call: TRBJ1-4
v_call: TRBV9
clone_size: -
cdr3_nt: TGTGCCAGCAGCGTAGGATCGGGAAATGAAAAACTGTTTTTT
cdr3_aa: CASSVGSGNEKLFF

d_call: -
j_call: TRBJ2-7
v_call: TRBV6-1
clone_size: -
cdr3_nt: TGTGCCAGCAGTGAAAAGTCGGGGAGCTACGAGCAGTACTTC
cdr3_aa: CASSEKSGSYEQYF

d_call: TRBD1
j_call: TRBJ1-2
v_call: TRBV7-2
clone_size: -
cdr3_nt: TGTGCCAGCAGCCCGGGACAGGGGGCTAACTATGGCTACACCTTC
cdr3_aa: CASSPGQGANYGYTF

d_call: -
j_call: TRBJ1-4
v_call: TRBV11-2
clone_size: -
cdr3_nt: TGTGCCAGCAGCCCAGCCGGCCGTGCAACTAATGAAAAACTGTTTTTT
cdr3_aa: CASSPAGRATNEKLFF

d_call: TRBD1
j_call: TRBJ1-4
v_call: TRBV6-6
clone_size: -
cdr3_nt: TGTGCCAGCAGTCCTCAAACCTGGGACAGTAGTAAAATGAATGAAAAACTGTTTTTT
cdr3_aa: CASSPQTWDSSKMNEKLFF

d_call: -
j_call: TRBJ2-2
v_call: TRBV12-5
clone_size: -
cdr3_nt: TGTGCTAGTGGTTTGGGTGACAACACCGGGGAGCTGTTTTTT
cdr3_aa: CASGLGDNTGELFF

d_call: TRBD1
j_call: TRBJ1-2
v_call: TRBV10-3
clone_size: -
cdr3_nt: TGTGCCATTTGGGCAGGGGGCGCGGATGGCTACACCTTC
cdr3_aa: CAIWAGGADGYTF

d_call: -
j_call: TRBJ1-1
v_call: TRBV19
clone_size: -
cdr3_nt: TGTGCCAGTAGTATTAAGGGCTTGGGCACTGAAGCTTTCTTT
cdr3_aa: CASSIKGLGTEAFF

d_call: TRBD2
j_call: TRBJ2-3
v_call: TRBV9
clone_size: -
cdr3_nt: TGTGCCAGCAGCGCCTCTAGCGGCCACACAGATACGCAGTATTTT
cdr3_aa: CASSASSGHTDTQYF

d_call: -
j_call: TRBJ2-5
v_call: TRBV30
clone_size: -
cdr3_nt: TGTGCCTGGAGGGACTATGAAGAGACCCAGTACTTC
cdr3_aa: CAWRDYEETQYF

d_call: -
j_call: TRBJ2-1
v_call: TRBV18
clone_size: once
cdr3_nt: TGTGCCAGCTTGGGCGGGATAATATTCAATGAGCAGTTCTTC
cdr3_aa: CASLGGIIFNEQFF

d_call: -
j_call: TRBJ2-1
v_call: TRBV5-6
clone_size: -
cdr3_nt: TGTGCCAGCAGCTTGGCCGGGACAGAGCAGTTCTTC
cdr3_aa: CASSLAGTEQFF

d_call: -
j_call: TRBJ1-2
v_call: TRBV11-3
clone_size: -
cdr3_nt: TGTGCCAGCAGCGTACAGGGTTCTAACTATGGCTACACCTTC
cdr3_aa: CASSVQGSNYGYTF

d_call: -
j_call: TRBJ1-4
v_call: TRBV30
clone_size: -
cdr3_nt: TGTGCCTGGAGTGCGGGGGTGGTTAATGAAAAACTGTTTTTT
cdr3_aa: CAWSAGVVNEKLFF

d_call: TRBD1
j_call: TRBJ1-1
v_call: TRBV28
clone_size: -
cdr3_nt: TGTGCCAGCAGTTTGCCTGGGACAGCGAACACTGAAGCTTTCTTT
cdr3_aa: CASSLPGTANTEAFF

d_call: -
j_call: TRBJ1-1
v_call: TRBV28
clone_size: -
cdr3_nt: TGTGCCAGCAGTTCAACCCCGGGGATGGAAGCTTTCTTT
cdr3_aa: CASSSTPGMEAFF

d_call: TRBD1
j_call: TRBJ1-2
v_call: TRBV5-1
clone_size: -
cdr3_nt: TGCGCCAGCAGGGCCGGGACAGGCTACTATGGCTACACCTTC
cdr3_aa: CASRAGTGYYGYTF

d_call: -
j_call: TRBJ2-1
v_call: TRBV30
clone_size: -
cdr3_nt: TGTGCCTGGAGCTTTGGAGCCTACAATGAGCAGTTCTTC
cdr3_aa: CAWSFGAYNEQFF